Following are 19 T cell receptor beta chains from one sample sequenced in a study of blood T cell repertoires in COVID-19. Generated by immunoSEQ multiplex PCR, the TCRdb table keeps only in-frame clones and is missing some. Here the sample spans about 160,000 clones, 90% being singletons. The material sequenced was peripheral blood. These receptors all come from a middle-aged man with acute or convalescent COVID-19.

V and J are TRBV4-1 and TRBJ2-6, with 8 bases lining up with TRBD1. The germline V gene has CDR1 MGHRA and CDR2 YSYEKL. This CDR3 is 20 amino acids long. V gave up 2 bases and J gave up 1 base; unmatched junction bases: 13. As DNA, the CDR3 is TGCGCCAGCAGCCAACCCAGCCTGGACAGGGACTTTTCTGGGGCCAACGTCCTGACTTTC. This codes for CASSQPSLDRDFSGANVLTF.

The CDR3 nucleotides read TGTGCCAGCAGCGTAACGACAGGGGGAATAAACACTGAAGCTTTCTTT. Translation: CASSVTTGGINTEAFF. The V call is TRBV9, the J call TRBJ1-1, with TRBD1 identical over 9 bases. Germline loops: CDR1 SGDLS, CDR2 YYNGEE. CDR3 size: 16 residues. Germline trimming cut 1 base from V and 2 bases from J; bases unmatched to any gene: 6.

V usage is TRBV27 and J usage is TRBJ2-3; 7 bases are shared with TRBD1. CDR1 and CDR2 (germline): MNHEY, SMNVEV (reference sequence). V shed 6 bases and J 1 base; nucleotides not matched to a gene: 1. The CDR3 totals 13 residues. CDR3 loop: CASRGQGTDTQYF. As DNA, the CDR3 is TGTGCCAGCAGAGGACAGGGCACAGATACGCAGTATTTT.

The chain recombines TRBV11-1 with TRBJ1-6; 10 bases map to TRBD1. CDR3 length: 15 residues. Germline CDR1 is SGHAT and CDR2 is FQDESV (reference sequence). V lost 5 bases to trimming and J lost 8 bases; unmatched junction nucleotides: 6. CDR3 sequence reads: CASSTSGQGDSPLHF. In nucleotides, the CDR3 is TGTGCCAGCAGCACTAGTGGACAGGGGGATTCACCCCTCCACTTT.

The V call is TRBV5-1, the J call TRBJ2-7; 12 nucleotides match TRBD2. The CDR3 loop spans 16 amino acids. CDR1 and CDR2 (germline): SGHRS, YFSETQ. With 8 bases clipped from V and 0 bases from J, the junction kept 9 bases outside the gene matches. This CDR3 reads CASQTSGSGLSYEQYF. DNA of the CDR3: TGCGCCAGTCAGACTAGCGGGAGTGGCCTCTCCTACGAGCAGTACTTC. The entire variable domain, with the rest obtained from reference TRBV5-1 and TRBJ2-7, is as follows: KAGVTQTPRYLIKTRGQQVTLSCSPISGHRSVSWYQQTPGQGLQFLFEYFSETQRNKGNFPGRFSGRQFSNSRSEMNVSTLELGDSALYLCASQTSGSGLSYEQYFGPGTRLTVT.

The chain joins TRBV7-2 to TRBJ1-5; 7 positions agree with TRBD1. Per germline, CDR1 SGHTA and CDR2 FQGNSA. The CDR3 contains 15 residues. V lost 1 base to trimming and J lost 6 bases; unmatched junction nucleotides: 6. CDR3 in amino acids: CASSLEGQMIQPQHF. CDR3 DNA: TGTGCCAGCAGCTTAGAGGGACAGATGATTCAGCCCCAGCATTTT.

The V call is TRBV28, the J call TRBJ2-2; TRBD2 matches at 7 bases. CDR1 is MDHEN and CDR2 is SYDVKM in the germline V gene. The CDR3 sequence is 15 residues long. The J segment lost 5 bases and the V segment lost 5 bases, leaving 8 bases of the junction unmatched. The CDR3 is CASSPSGAGTGELFF. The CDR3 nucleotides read TGTGCCAGCAGTCCCAGCGGGGCGGGAACCGGGGAGCTGTTTTTT.

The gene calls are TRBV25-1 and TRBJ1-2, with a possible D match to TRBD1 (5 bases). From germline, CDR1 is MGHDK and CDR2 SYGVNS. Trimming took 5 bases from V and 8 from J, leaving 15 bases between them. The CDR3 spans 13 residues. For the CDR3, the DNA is TGTGCCAGCAGTCGGGGGGGAGGAGGAGGCTACACCTTC. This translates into CASSRGGGGGYTF.

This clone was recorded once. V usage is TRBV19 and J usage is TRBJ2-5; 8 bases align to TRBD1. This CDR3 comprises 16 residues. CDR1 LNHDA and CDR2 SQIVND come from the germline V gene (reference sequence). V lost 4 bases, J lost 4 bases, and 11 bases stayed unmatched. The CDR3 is CASSSILTGTGETQYF. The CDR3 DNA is TGTGCCAGTAGTAGTATCCTCACAGGGACAGGAGAGACCCAGTACTTC.

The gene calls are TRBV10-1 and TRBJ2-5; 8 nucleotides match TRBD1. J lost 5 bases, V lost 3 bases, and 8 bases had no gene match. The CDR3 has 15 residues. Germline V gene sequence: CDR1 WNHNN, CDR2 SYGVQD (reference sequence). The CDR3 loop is CASSDSQGAGETQYF. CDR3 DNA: TGCGCCAGCAGTGACAGTCAGGGGGCAGGGGAGACCCAGTACTTC.

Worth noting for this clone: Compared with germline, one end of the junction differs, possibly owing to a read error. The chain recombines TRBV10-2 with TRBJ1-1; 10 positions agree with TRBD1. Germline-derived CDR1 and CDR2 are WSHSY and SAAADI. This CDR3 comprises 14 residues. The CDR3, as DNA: TGCGCCAGCAGCAAGGGACAGGGGAACGCTGAAGCTTTCTTT. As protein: CASSKGQGNAEAFF.

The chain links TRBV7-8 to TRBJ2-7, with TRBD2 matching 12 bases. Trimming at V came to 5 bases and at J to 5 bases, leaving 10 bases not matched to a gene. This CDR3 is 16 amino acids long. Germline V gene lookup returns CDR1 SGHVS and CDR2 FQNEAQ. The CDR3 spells CASSPRTSGKFDEQYF. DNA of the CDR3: TGTGCCAGCAGCCCGAGGACTAGCGGGAAATTCGACGAGCAGTACTTC.

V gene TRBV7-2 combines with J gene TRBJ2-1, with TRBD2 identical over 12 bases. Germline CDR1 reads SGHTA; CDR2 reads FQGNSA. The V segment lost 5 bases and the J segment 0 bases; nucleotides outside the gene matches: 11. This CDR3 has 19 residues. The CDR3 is CASSLWTSGTYDSYNEQFF. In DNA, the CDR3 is TGTGCCAGCAGCCTCTGGACTAGCGGGACGTACGACTCCTACAATGAGCAGTTCTTC.

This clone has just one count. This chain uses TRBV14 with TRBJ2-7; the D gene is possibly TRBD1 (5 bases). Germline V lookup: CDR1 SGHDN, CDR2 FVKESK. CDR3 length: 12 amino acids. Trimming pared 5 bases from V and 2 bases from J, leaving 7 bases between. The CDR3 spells CASSDSPYEQYV. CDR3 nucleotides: TGTGCCAGCAGCGACAGCCCCTACGAGCAGTACGTC.

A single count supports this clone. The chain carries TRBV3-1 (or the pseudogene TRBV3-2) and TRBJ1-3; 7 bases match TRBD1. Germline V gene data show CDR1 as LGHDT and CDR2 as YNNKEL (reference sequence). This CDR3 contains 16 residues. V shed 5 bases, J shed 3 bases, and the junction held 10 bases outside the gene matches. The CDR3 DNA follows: TGTGCCAGCAGCATAGAACAGGGGTCAGATGGAAACACCATATATTTT. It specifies CASSIEQGSDGNTIYF.

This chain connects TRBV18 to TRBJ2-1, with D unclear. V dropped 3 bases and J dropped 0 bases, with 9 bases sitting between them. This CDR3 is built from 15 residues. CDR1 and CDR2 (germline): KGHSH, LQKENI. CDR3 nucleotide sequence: TGTGCCAGCTCACCTCTACAGAGCTCCTACAATGAGCAGTTCTTC. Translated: CASSPLQSSYNEQFF. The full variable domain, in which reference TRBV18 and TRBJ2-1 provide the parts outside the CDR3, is NAGVMQNPRHLVRRRGQEARLRCSPMKGHSHVYWYRQLPEEGLKFMVYLQKENIIDESGMPKERFSAEFPKEGPSILRIQQVVRGDSAAYFCASSPLQSSYNEQFFGPGTRLTVL.

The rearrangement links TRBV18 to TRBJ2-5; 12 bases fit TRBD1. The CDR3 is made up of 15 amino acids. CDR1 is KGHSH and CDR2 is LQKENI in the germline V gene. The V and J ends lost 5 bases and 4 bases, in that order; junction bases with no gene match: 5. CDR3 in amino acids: CASSTPGQGAETQYF. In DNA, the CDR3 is TGTGCCAGCTCAACCCCGGGACAGGGGGCAGAGACCCAGTACTTC.

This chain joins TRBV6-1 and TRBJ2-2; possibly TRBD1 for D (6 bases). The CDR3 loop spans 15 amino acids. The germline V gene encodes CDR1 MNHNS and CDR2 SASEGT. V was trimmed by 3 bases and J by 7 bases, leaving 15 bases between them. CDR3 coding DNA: TGTGCCAGCAGTGAGCTGCAGGGGTCTATCGGGGAGCTGTTTTTT. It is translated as CASSELQGSIGELFF.

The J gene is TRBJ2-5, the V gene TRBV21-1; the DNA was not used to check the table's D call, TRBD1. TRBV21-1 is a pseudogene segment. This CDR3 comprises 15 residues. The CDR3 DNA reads TGTGCCAGCATCCTGGAGGACAGGGTGCACGAGACCCAGTACTTC. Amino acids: CASILEDRVHETQYF.